Listed below are T cell receptor beta chains from one sample, sequenced in a study of glioma-infiltrating T cells. TCRdb processed the multiplex PCR reads anew with MiXCR; each CDR3 protein has one entry. The table includes about 110,000 distinct CDR3 sequences, 20% to 30% detected once. Sequencing was done on a sample of glioma tissue, nonneoplastic brain tissue, or PBMCs (not recorded which). The receptors come from a human donor with low-grade glioma or glioblastoma, undergoing nonglioma brain surgery, or in good health (not recorded which). The CDR3 runs from the conserved cysteine through the conserved F or W. Fields, in order: J gene, D gene, CDR3 length, V gene, clone size, CDR3 DNA, CDR3 protein. The D gene is left open where the match is weak. Expanded clones get a size class; other rows say once, few or many, or leave the size out.

J: TRBJ1-1
D: TRBD1
length: 17
V: TRBV14
size: .
DNA: TGTGCCAGCAGCCAAGGTCCCCGACAGGGTCGCGAGGGGGGAGCTTTCTTT
CDR3: CASSQGPRQGREGGAFF

J: TRBJ1-1
D: .
length: 12
V: TRBV6-2/TRBV6-3
size: medium-sized
DNA: TGTGCCAGCAGTTGGGGTTACACTGAAGCTTTCTTT
CDR3: CASSWGYTEAFF

J: TRBJ2-7
D: TRBD2
length: 14
V: TRBV7-6
size: many
DNA: TGTGCCAGCAGCTCTTCAGCGGGAGTCTACGAGCAGTACTTC
CDR3: CASSSSAGVYEQYF

J: TRBJ2-3
D: .
length: 10
V: TRBV29-1
size: many
DNA: TGCAGCGTGGGCACAGATACGCAGTATTTT
CDR3: CSVGTDTQYF

J: TRBJ2-3
D: .
length: 13
V: TRBV13
size: .
DNA: TGTGCCAGCAGCTTAGACTATCGAGATACGCAGTATTTT
CDR3: CASSLDYRDTQYF

J: TRBJ2-7
D: .
length: 14
V: TRBV7-2
size: many
DNA: TGTGCCAGCAGCTTAGGGGGGGCCGTTTACGAGCAGTACTTC
CDR3: CASSLGGAVYEQYF

J: TRBJ2-1
D: .
length: 12
V: TRBV7-3
size: many
DNA: TGTGCCAGCAGCTTAAATCTCGATGAGCAGTTCTTC
CDR3: CASSLNLDEQFF

J: TRBJ2-7
D: .
length: 12
V: TRBV7-2
size: .
DNA: TGTGCCAGCAGCTTCGACTACAACGAGCAGTACTTC
CDR3: CASSFDYNEQYF

J: TRBJ2-1
D: .
length: 11
V: TRBV20-1
size: .
DNA: TGCAGTGCCCTGGACGTCAATGAGCAGTTCTTC
CDR3: CSALDVNEQFF

J: TRBJ2-3
D: TRBD2
length: 19
V: TRBV28
size: .
DNA: TGTGCCAGCAGTCTAGGACTAGCGGGAGGAATTGGGGGCGCAGATACGCAGTATTTT
CDR3: CASSLGLAGGIGGADTQYF

J: TRBJ1-1
D: .
length: 14
V: TRBV4-3
size: many
DNA: TGCGCCAGCAGCCAAGATTCCGCTTTTACTGAAGCTTTCTTT
CDR3: CASSQDSAFTEAFF

J: TRBJ2-5
D: .
length: 15
V: TRBV5-1
size: .
DNA: TGCGCCAGCAGCTTGGTGCCTTCCTCCATCGAGACCCAGTACTTC
CDR3: CASSLVPSSIETQYF

J: TRBJ2-5
D: TRBD2
length: 14
V: TRBV20-1
size: many
DNA: TGCAGTGCTAGTGAAAGCGCGGGGGTAAAGACCCAGTACTTC
CDR3: CSASESAGVKTQYF

J: TRBJ2-6
D: .
length: 15
V: TRBV5-1
size: .
DNA: TGCGCCAGCAGCTTGCAGGGCTCTGGGGCCAACGTCCTGACTTTC
CDR3: CASSLQGSGANVLTF

J: TRBJ2-3
D: TRBD2
length: 15
V: TRBV9
size: .
DNA: TGTGCCAGCAGCGTTAGCAGCGGGGGCACAGATACGCAGTATTTT
CDR3: CASSVSSGGTDTQYF

J: TRBJ2-1
D: TRBD1
length: 16
V: TRBV6-2/TRBV6-3
size: many
DNA: TGTGCCAGCAGTTCCTGGACAGGGGAGAGGGACAATGAGCAGTTCTTC
CDR3: CASSSWTGERDNEQFF

J: TRBJ2-2
D: .
length: 16
V: TRBV6-4
size: many
DNA: TGTGCCAGCAGCCCCCTGTCAACCCCGAACACCGGGGAGCTGTTTTTT
CDR3: CASSPLSTPNTGELFF

J: TRBJ2-7
D: TRBD1
length: 13
V: TRBV20-1
size: many
DNA: TGCAGTGCTCGGGCCGGGACAGGGGACGAGCAGTACTTC
CDR3: CSARAGTGDEQYF

J: TRBJ1-1
D: .
length: 15
V: TRBV6-1
size: many
DNA: TGTGCCAGCGGTCCCCGAGGGTCTTGGGGCACTGAAGCTTTCTTT
CDR3: CASGPRGSWGTEAFF

J: TRBJ2-1
D: TRBD2
length: 15
V: TRBV18
size: many
DNA: TGTGCCAGCTCCCTCAGCGGGGGGGACTACAATGAGCAGTTCTTC
CDR3: CASSLSGGDYNEQFF

J: TRBJ1-4
D: .
length: 14
V: TRBV7-2
size: .
DNA: TGTGCCAGCGGCTTAGCACAGGGTTCTGAAAAACTGCTTTTT
CDR3: CASGLAQGSEKLLF

J: TRBJ2-7
D: .
length: 13
V: TRBV6-1
size: many
DNA: TGTGCCAGCAGTTTGGGGCTTTTCTACGAGCAGTACTTC
CDR3: CASSLGLFYEQYF

J: TRBJ1-5
D: TRBD1
length: 18
V: TRBV4-1
size: many
DNA: TGCGCCAGCAGCCAAGGGGGACAGGGGCGTCTGAGCAATCAGCCCCAGCATTTT
CDR3: CASSQGGQGRLSNQPQHF

J: TRBJ1-1
D: .
length: 13
V: TRBV7-3
size: many
DNA: TGTGCCAGCAGCTCCTCATCGAACACTGAAGCTTTCTTT
CDR3: CASSSSSNTEAFF

J: TRBJ1-1
D: TRBD1
length: 16
V: TRBV27
size: many
DNA: TGTGCCAGCAGCGTATTCCCGGGACAGGAGAACACTGAAGCTTTCTTT
CDR3: CASSVFPGQENTEAFF

J: TRBJ1-1
D: .
length: 13
V: TRBV6-1
size: many
DNA: TGTGCCAGCAGCTACAGGGAGGGGACTGAAGCTTTCTTT
CDR3: CASSYREGTEAFF

J: TRBJ2-3
D: TRBD2
length: 14
V: TRBV29-1
size: few
DNA: TGCAGCGTTGAAGGTAGCGGGAGAGCAGATACGCAGTATTTT
CDR3: CSVEGSGRADTQYF

J: TRBJ1-1
D: TRBD1
length: 13
V: TRBV5-1
size: many
DNA: TGCGCCAGCAGCCCACAGGGGGACACTGAAGCTTTCTTT
CDR3: CASSPQGDTEAFF

J: TRBJ2-5
D: TRBD1
length: 15
V: TRBV5-1
size: .
DNA: TGCGCCAGCAGCACAGGACAGGGGGCCGGAGAGACCCAGTACTTC
CDR3: CASSTGQGAGETQYF

J: TRBJ1-2
D: .
length: 14
V: TRBV14
size: .
DNA: TGTGCCAGCAGCCCCCCCTTGGCAGGGGAGGGCTACACCTTC
CDR3: CASSPPLAGEGYTF

J: TRBJ2-3
D: .
length: 16
V: TRBV19
size: many
DNA: TGTGCCAGTAGCTTCTTCGGGCCCCAGAGCACAGATACGCAGTATTTT
CDR3: CASSFFGPQSTDTQYF

J: TRBJ1-5
D: .
length: 13
V: TRBV12-3/TRBV12-4
size: .
DNA: TGTGCCAGCAGTTTAGAGGCCAATCAGCCCCAGCATTTT
CDR3: CASSLEANQPQHF

J: TRBJ1-1
D: .
length: 12
V: TRBV11-3
size: .
DNA: TGTGCCAGCAGCTTAGTCCCCACTGAAGCTTTCTTT
CDR3: CASSLVPTEAFF

J: TRBJ1-5
D: .
length: 14
V: TRBV19
size: many
DNA: TGTGCCAGTAGTCCTACAGGTTCTTGGAAGGCCCAGCATTTT
CDR3: CASSPTGSWKAQHF

J: TRBJ1-3
D: .
length: 14
V: TRBV19
size: .
DNA: TGTGCCAGTATCGACAGAGGCTCTGGAAACACCATATATTTT
CDR3: CASIDRGSGNTIYF

J: TRBJ2-1
D: TRBD2
length: 16
V: TRBV7-2
size: many
DNA: TGTGCCAGCAGACTTAACGGCGGGAGCTCCTACAATGAGCAGTTCTTC
CDR3: CASRLNGGSSYNEQFF

J: TRBJ1-3
D: TRBD1
length: 17
V: TRBV7-2
size: many
DNA: TGTGCCAGCAGCTATGGGGACAGGACACTATCTGGAAACACCATATATTTT
CDR3: CASSYGDRTLSGNTIYF

J: TRBJ2-5
D: .
length: 13
V: TRBV18
size: many
DNA: TGTGCCAGCTCTTCAGGGTTACAAGAGACCCAGTACTTC
CDR3: CASSSGLQETQYF

J: TRBJ2-1
D: TRBD1
length: 14
V: TRBV2
size: many
DNA: TGTGCCAGCAGTTGGGACAGGGCACTCAATGAGCAGTTCTTC
CDR3: CASSWDRALNEQFF

J: TRBJ2-3
D: TRBD2
length: 15
V: TRBV19
size: .
DNA: TGTGCCAGTAGTATGCCAGCGGGGCCCACAGATACGCAGTATTTT
CDR3: CASSMPAGPTDTQYF

J: TRBJ1-4
D: .
length: 13
V: TRBV4-1
size: many
DNA: TGCGCCAGCAGCCAGAGACAGAATGAAAAACTGTTTTTT
CDR3: CASSQRQNEKLFF

J: TRBJ1-1
D: TRBD1
length: 16
V: TRBV5-1
size: few
DNA: TGCGCCAGCAGCTTGCCCCCCGGGACAGCGAACACTGAAGCTTTCTTT
CDR3: CASSLPPGTANTEAFF

J: TRBJ2-3
D: .
length: 16
V: TRBV19
size: once
DNA: TGTGCCAGTAGTATGCTCTTTGCTACTAGCACAGATACGCAGTATTTT
CDR3: CASSMLFATSTDTQYF

J: TRBJ2-3
D: .
length: 15
V: TRBV27
size: many
DNA: TGTGCCAGCAGTCCTCAAAGGGCCCGCACAGATACGCAGTATTTT
CDR3: CASSPQRARTDTQYF

J: TRBJ2-4
D: TRBD1
length: 18
V: TRBV19
size: .
DNA: TGTGCCAATAGTGGCCGGGACAGCCTATTTCTAGCCAAAAACATTCAGTACTTC
CDR3: CANSGRDSLFLAKNIQYF

J: TRBJ1-2
D: TRBD1
length: 16
V: TRBV5-5
size: many
DNA: TGTGCCAGCAGCCGCCGCCACGGACAGGGGGATCATGGCTACACCTTC
CDR3: CASSRRHGQGDHGYTF

J: TRBJ1-5
D: .
length: 15
V: TRBV24-1
size: many
DNA: TGTGCCACCAGAGATTCGGCGTCGGGCAATCAGCCCCAGCATTTT
CDR3: CATRDSASGNQPQHF

J: TRBJ1-1
D: .
length: 13
V: TRBV12-3/TRBV12-4
size: many
DNA: TGTGCCAGCACTGCCAGGACGAACACTGAAGCTTTCTTT
CDR3: CASTARTNTEAFF

J: TRBJ2-3
D: .
length: 15
V: TRBV10-3
size: many
DNA: TGTGCCATCAGTGAGTACCAGTCACGAGGGGATACGCAGTATTTT
CDR3: CAISEYQSRGDTQYF

J: TRBJ2-1
D: .
length: 15
V: TRBV3-1
size: many
DNA: TGTGCCAGCAGCCAAGGGCGGGGCGACTACAATGAGCAGTTCTTC
CDR3: CASSQGRGDYNEQFF

J: TRBJ2-7
D: TRBD2
length: 10
V: TRBV6-2/TRBV6-3
size: many
DNA: TGTGCCAGCAGAGGGACTAGCGAGGTGTTC
CDR3: CASRGTSEVF

J: TRBJ1-6
D: .
length: 15
V: TRBV7-8
size: many
DNA: TGTGCCAGCAGCTTCGGGGAGTCCTATAATTCACCCCTCCACTTT
CDR3: CASSFGESYNSPLHF

J: TRBJ1-1
D: .
length: 15
V: TRBV6-1
size: many
DNA: TGTGCCAGTTCAGACCACGGCCAGACGAACACTGAAGCTTTCTTT
CDR3: CASSDHGQTNTEAFF

J: TRBJ2-1
D: TRBD2
length: 18
V: TRBV6-6
size: many
DNA: TGTGCCAGCAGTTATTCGGGACTAGCGGGAAGCACCTACAATGAGCAGTTCTTC
CDR3: CASSYSGLAGSTYNEQFF

J: TRBJ2-1
D: TRBD2
length: 12
V: TRBV13
size: once
DNA: TGTGCCAGCAGCGTCGGGACTAGCCGTGAGTTCTTC
CDR3: CASSVGTSREFF